These T cell receptor beta chains were read from a single sample in a study of blood T cell repertoires in COVID-19. Produced via immunoSEQ multiplex PCR; TCRdb's table is partial and in-frame only. The table lists 250,000 or so clones, approximately 89% of them singletons, with under 8% in the top ten. The sample taken for sequencing was peripheral blood. These receptors all stem from a young woman with COVID-19, enrolled during active disease. Both conserved end residues are part of each CDR3. Each record gives: CDR3 DNA, CDR3 protein, D gene, J gene, V gene, clone size. A D gene is named only where the DNA matches it firmly. Not every row has a clone size; where given, it reads once, few, many or a size class.

cdr3_nt: TGTGCCAGCAGTCTCCGGGACAGTACCTACGAGCAGTACTTC
cdr3_aa: CASSLRDSTYEQYF
d_call: TRBD1
j_call: TRBJ2-7
v_call: TRBV27
clone_size: once

cdr3_nt: TGTGCCAGTACCAACCCGTATTCCCGGGAGCAGTTCTTC
cdr3_aa: CASTNPYSREQFF
d_call: -
j_call: TRBJ2-1
v_call: TRBV19
clone_size: -

cdr3_nt: TGCGCCAGCAGCCAAGATCTCCTAGCGGGAGGTTGGCAAGAGACCCAGTACTTC
cdr3_aa: CASSQDLLAGGWQETQYF
d_call: TRBD2
j_call: TRBJ2-5
v_call: TRBV4-3
clone_size: -

cdr3_nt: TGTGCCAGCAGTTTCGAGCGATTCTCCTACGAGCAGTACTTC
cdr3_aa: CASSFERFSYEQYF
d_call: -
j_call: TRBJ2-7
v_call: TRBV28
clone_size: -

cdr3_nt: TGTGCCAGCAGTATAGCGTCGGGACAGGGGGGAACCCAGTACTTC
cdr3_aa: CASSIASGQGGTQYF
d_call: TRBD1
j_call: TRBJ2-5
v_call: TRBV11-3
clone_size: -

cdr3_nt: TGTGCCACCAGCAGAGATGGAGGTATGAACACTGAAGCTTTCTTT
cdr3_aa: CATSRDGGMNTEAFF
d_call: -
j_call: TRBJ1-1
v_call: TRBV15
clone_size: -

cdr3_nt: TGTGCCAGAAGCCCCCTAGATAATTCACCCCTCCACTTT
cdr3_aa: CARSPLDNSPLHF
d_call: -
j_call: TRBJ1-6
v_call: TRBV6-2/TRBV6-3
clone_size: -

cdr3_nt: TGTGCCAGCAGCTTATCCCAAGCTAGCGGGAAGGGCACAGATACGCAGTATTTT
cdr3_aa: CASSLSQASGKGTDTQYF
d_call: TRBD2
j_call: TRBJ2-3
v_call: TRBV11-2
clone_size: -

cdr3_nt: TGTGCCAGCAGCCCTTCGATCGGGGGATCCACTGAAGCTTTCTTT
cdr3_aa: CASSPSIGGSTEAFF
d_call: -
j_call: TRBJ1-1
v_call: TRBV11-2
clone_size: -

cdr3_nt: TGTGCCTGGAGTGTACTGCCGTTAGAGGGGGCCGTCACTGAAGCTTTCTTT
cdr3_aa: CAWSVLPLEGAVTEAFF
d_call: TRBD1
j_call: TRBJ1-1
v_call: TRBV30
clone_size: once

cdr3_nt: TGTGCCAGCAGCATCATGGGCAGGGGCGATCAGCCCCAGCATTTT
cdr3_aa: CASSIMGRGDQPQHF
d_call: -
j_call: TRBJ1-5
v_call: TRBV21-1
clone_size: -

cdr3_nt: TGTGCCAGTAAATCACTGGGAAACACCATATATTTT
cdr3_aa: CASKSLGNTIYF
d_call: -
j_call: TRBJ1-3
v_call: TRBV19
clone_size: -

cdr3_nt: TGTGCCAGCTCACCGGAGGCAGACTCCTATGGCTACACCTTC
cdr3_aa: CASSPEADSYGYTF
d_call: -
j_call: TRBJ1-2
v_call: TRBV18
clone_size: -

cdr3_nt: TGTGCCAGCAGCGTTAAACTAGCGGGAGCTGCAGATACGCAGTATTTT
cdr3_aa: CASSVKLAGAADTQYF
d_call: TRBD2
j_call: TRBJ2-3
v_call: TRBV5-4
clone_size: -

cdr3_nt: TGTGCCAGCAGTTACCCGACATACGGTGGTGGAGGGGCCAACGTCCTGACTTTC
cdr3_aa: CASSYPTYGGGGANVLTF
d_call: -
j_call: TRBJ2-6
v_call: TRBV6-2/TRBV6-3
clone_size: -

cdr3_nt: TGTGCCAGCAGGGGACAGTCAGCTAACTATGGCTACACCTTC
cdr3_aa: CASRGQSANYGYTF
d_call: TRBD1
j_call: TRBJ1-2
v_call: TRBV28
clone_size: -

cdr3_nt: TGTGCCATCAGTGCCTCCCCACTAGCGGGAGGCACCGGGGAGCTGTTTTTT
cdr3_aa: CAISASPLAGGTGELFF
d_call: TRBD2
j_call: TRBJ2-2
v_call: TRBV10-3
clone_size: -

cdr3_nt: TGTGCCAGTAGTATTGGGGGCAGTAGCAATCAGCCCCAGCATTTT
cdr3_aa: CASSIGGSSNQPQHF
d_call: -
j_call: TRBJ1-5
v_call: TRBV19
clone_size: -

cdr3_nt: TGTGCCAGCAGCTCCCCCTTCCTTAACACTGAAGCTTTCTTT
cdr3_aa: CASSSPFLNTEAFF
d_call: -
j_call: TRBJ1-1
v_call: TRBV7-9
clone_size: few

cdr3_nt: TGTGCCAGCAGTGATCTCACCGGGACAGGGAATTACGAGCAGTACTTC
cdr3_aa: CASSDLTGTGNYEQYF
d_call: TRBD1
j_call: TRBJ2-7
v_call: TRBV2
clone_size: -

cdr3_nt: TGTGCCACCAGTGATATGGGACAGCAAGAGACCCAGTACTTC
cdr3_aa: CATSDMGQQETQYF
d_call: TRBD1
j_call: TRBJ2-5
v_call: TRBV24-1
clone_size: once

cdr3_nt: TGTGCCAGCAGCCTTGAGGTGGCCGGGGAGCTGTTTTTT
cdr3_aa: CASSLEVAGELFF
d_call: -
j_call: TRBJ2-2
v_call: TRBV9
clone_size: -